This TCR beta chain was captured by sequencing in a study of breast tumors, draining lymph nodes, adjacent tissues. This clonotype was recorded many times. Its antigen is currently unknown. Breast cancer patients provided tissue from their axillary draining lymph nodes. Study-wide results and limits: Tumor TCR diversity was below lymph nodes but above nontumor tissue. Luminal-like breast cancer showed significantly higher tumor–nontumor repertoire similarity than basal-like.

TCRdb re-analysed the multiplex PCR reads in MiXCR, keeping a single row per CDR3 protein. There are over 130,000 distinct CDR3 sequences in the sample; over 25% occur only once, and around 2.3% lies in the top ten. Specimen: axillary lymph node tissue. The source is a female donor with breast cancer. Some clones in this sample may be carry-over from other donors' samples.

The chain's CDR3 is CSADRPGANVLTF. CDR3 in DNA: TGCAGTGCAGACCGACCTGGGGCCAACGTCCTGACTTTC. V usage is TRBV20-1 and J usage is TRBJ2-6; D is unresolved. This CDR3 has 13 residues. In germline, CDR1 is DFQATT, CDR2 SNEGSKA (reference sequence). The V end was cut by 6 bases, the J end by 2 bases, with 8 bases between.